These T cell receptor beta chains were read from a single sample in a study of T-cell reconstitution after alpha-beta-depleted transplantation in children. TCRdb recomputed calls from the PCR reads with MiXCR, one row per CDR3 protein. The table lists fewer than 550,000 distinct CDR3 sequences, roughly 16% of them singletons. This specimen consisted of PBMCs, mostly from graft donor cells, obtained 360 days after TCRalphabeta/CD19-depleted stem cell transplant. These receptor sequences come from a boy in the first two years of life who had a stem cell transplant for Wiskott-Aldrich syndrome, so the T cells may come from the graft donor. CDR3s include the opening cysteine and the closing phenylalanine or tryptophan. A D gene is named only where the DNA matches it firmly. The size of a clone is reported for some rows only, either as once, few or many, or as a class for expanded clones.

clone_size	v_call	j_call	d_call	cdr3_aa	cdr3_nt
-	TRBV11-2	TRBJ2-3	-	CASSLATGRLSDTQYF	TGTGCCAGCAGCTTAGCGACAGGGAGGTTATCAGATACGCAGTATTTT
-	TRBV5-1	TRBJ1-1	-	CASSLAQTVNTEAFF	TGCGCCAGCAGCTTGGCCCAGACAGTGAACACTGAAGCTTTCTTT
many	TRBV10-2	TRBJ1-6	TRBD1	CASSPTGEGSPLHF	TGCGCCAGCAGCCCCACAGGGGAGGGATCACCCCTCCACTTT
-	TRBV7-9	TRBJ2-7	-	CASSFRGSDYEQYF	TGTGCCAGCAGCTTCCGAGGGAGTGACTACGAGCAGTACTTC
few	TRBV2	TRBJ1-1	-	CASRPEAGEAFF	TGTGCCAGCAGACCAGAAGCCGGTGAAGCTTTCTTT
few	TRBV14	TRBJ2-5	TRBD2	CASSRSQGSGSPDQETQYF	TGTGCCAGCAGCCGCTCGCAGGGCAGCGGGAGTCCCGACCAAGAGACCCAGTACTTC
-	TRBV28	TRBJ2-7	-	CASRRAPYEQYF	TGTGCCAGCCGGAGGGCCCCCTACGAGCAGTACTTC
-	TRBV7-8	TRBJ2-7	TRBD1	CASSLARAGQDSYEQYF	TGTGCCAGCAGCTTAGCCCGGGCGGGACAGGACTCCTACGAGCAGTACTTC
few	TRBV7-9	TRBJ1-2	TRBD1	CASSLAVTGADGYTF	TGTGCCAGCAGCTTAGCTGTGACAGGGGCCGATGGCTACACCTTC
few	TRBV27	TRBJ2-3	-	CASSFFLGGGADTQYF	TGTGCCAGCAGTTTTTTTCTTGGAGGAGGCGCAGATACGCAGTATTTT
-	TRBV12-3/TRBV12-4	TRBJ2-1	-	CASSLVRAYNEQFF	TGTGCCAGCAGTTTAGTCAGGGCCTACAATGAGCAGTTCTTC
few	TRBV18	TRBJ2-5	-	CASSPSGVQETQYF	TGTGCCAGCTCACCTTCGGGGGTGCAAGAGACCCAGTACTTC
-	TRBV7-6	TRBJ2-7	TRBD2	CASSRTSGVPYEQYF	TGTGCCAGCAGCCGCACTAGCGGAGTACCCTACGAGCAGTACTTC
-	TRBV24-1	TRBJ2-5	TRBD2	CATSGYAAGEETQYF	TGTGCCACCAGTGGATACGCCGCGGGAGAAGAGACCCAGTACTTC
-	TRBV3-1	TRBJ2-1	TRBD1	CASSRQGLKNNEQFF	TGTGCCAGCAGCCGACAGGGCCTAAAGAACAATGAGCAGTTCTTC
few	TRBV24-1	TRBJ2-2	-	CATSRHGSYYTGELFF	TGTGCCACCAGTCGACATGGGTCCTACTACACCGGGGAGCTGTTTTTT
few	TRBV12-3/TRBV12-4	TRBJ2-1	TRBD1	CASTLGQGEQFF	TGTGCCAGCACCCTGGGACAGGGGGAGCAGTTCTTC
few	TRBV10-3	TRBJ2-2	TRBD1	CAISEPSKGAFNTGELFF	TGTGCCATCAGTGAGCCATCCAAGGGGGCCTTTAACACCGGGGAGCTGTTTTTT
few	TRBV10-3	TRBJ2-3	TRBD1	CAIGTGGAVAGTDTQYF	TGTGCCATCGGGACAGGGGGCGCGGTGGCCGGCACAGATACGCAGTATTTT
many	TRBV12-3/TRBV12-4	TRBJ1-6	-	CASSSAGFNSPLHF	TGTGCCAGCAGTTCTGCCGGGTTCAATTCACCCCTCCACTTT
-	TRBV28	TRBJ2-1	TRBD2	CASSYLSGRENEQFF	TGTGCCAGCAGCTACCTTAGCGGGAGAGAGAATGAGCAGTTCTTC
many	TRBV20-1	TRBJ2-1	-	CSALYNEQFF	TGCAGTGCCCTCTACAATGAGCAGTTCTTC
few	TRBV6-2/TRBV6-3	TRBJ2-2	-	CASSAEFFGELFF	TGTGCCAGCAGCGCGGAATTTTTCGGGGAGCTGTTTTTT
-	TRBV24-1	TRBJ2-1	-	CATSGGPSSYNEQFF	TGTGCCACCAGTGGAGGGCCGAGCTCCTACAATGAGCAGTTCTTC
few	TRBV29-1	TRBJ2-1	-	CSVDPRDNEQFF	TGCAGCGTTGACCCCAGGGATAATGAGCAGTTCTTC
-	TRBV12-3/TRBV12-4	TRBJ2-3	TRBD2	CASSPVGSGGLIVFTDTQYF	TGTGCCAGCAGTCCCGTCGGGAGCGGGGGCCTAATCGTCTTCACAGATACGCAGTATTTT
-	TRBV2	TRBJ2-2	TRBD2	CASSEVLATNTGELFF	TGTGCCAGCAGTGAAGTACTAGCGACGAACACCGGGGAGCTGTTTTTT
-	TRBV12-3/TRBV12-4	TRBJ2-7	-	CASKAPAERQYF	TGTGCCAGCAAGGCCCCGGCCGAAAGGCAGTACTTC
-	TRBV30	TRBJ2-1	TRBD2	CAWSVIWFLAGVNNEQFF	TGTGCCTGGAGTGTCATTTGGTTTTTAGCGGGAGTGAACAATGAGCAGTTCTTC
few	TRBV2	TRBJ2-5	-	CASSESPGIQETQYF	TGTGCCAGCAGTGAAAGTCCCGGAATACAAGAGACCCAGTACTTC
-	TRBV12-3/TRBV12-4	TRBJ2-4	-	CASTLEGDAKNIQYF	TGTGCCAGCACCCTAGAGGGGGATGCCAAAAACATTCAGTACTTC